This T cell receptor beta chain comes out of a study of blood T cell repertoires in COVID-19. Study-wide context: Sites across the United States, Italy and Spain contributed samples from acute and convalescent COVID-19. Sources were T cells, B-cell-depleted T cells, or PBMCs; the material itself was cDNA or gDNA.

The assay was immunoSEQ multiplex PCR, and TCRdb's table has in-frame clones only and misses some. The repertoire has roughly 150,000 clones, roughly four fifths of them found once; the top ten carry roughly 3.9%. V was pared by 0 bases and J by 4 bases, with 14 bases between. The germline CDR1 and CDR2 sequences are SGHDN and FVKESK. This CDR3 is 16 amino acids long. The receptor comes from a woman older than 75 with acute or convalescent COVID-19. Sequencing input: peripheral blood. The chain combines TRBV14 with TRBJ2-3; possibly TRBD2 for D (5 bases). The CDR3 DNA reads as TGTGCCAGCAGCCAAGATATCGGCCGGGGTCCAGATACGCAGTATTTT. It specifies CASSQDIGRGPDTQYF. Complete variable domain (other parts from reference TRBV14 and TRBJ2-3): EAGVTQFPSHSVIEKGQTVTLRCDPISGHDNLYWYRRVMGKEIKFLLHFVKESKQDESGMPNNRFLAERTGGTYSTLKVQPAELEDSGVYFCASSQDIGRGPDTQYFGPGTRLTVL.